This entry lists 10 T cell receptor beta chains sequenced from one sample in a study of HIV-infected children after antiretroviral therapy interruption. The TCR library was built from RNA with a 3' RACE protocol and unique molecular identifiers. TCRdb reanalysed the 3' RACE reads using MiXCR and keeps one entry per CDR3 protein. In the table there are about 83,000 distinct CDR3 sequences, 5.5% to 8.5% of which are singletons. Treatment of the sample: PENTA 11 planned treatment interruption arm or continuous ART arm. The sequenced sample was CD45RA+ CD4+ T cells from PBMCs, pooled from several time points, obtained from a donor given antiretroviral therapy, either interrupted or continuous. The subset here: naive CD4+ CD45RA+ CD45RO- T cells. The receptors come from a pool of human donors with HIV.

This clonotype was counted many times. CDR3 nucleotide sequence: TGTGCCAGCAGCCCGACTAGGGGGAATGAGCAGTTCTTC. It translates to CASSPTRGNEQFF. V and J are TRBV7-9 and TRBJ2-1, with D possibly being TRBD1 or TRBD2 (6 bases each). V was cut by 5 bases and J by 7 bases, with 12 bases left in between. The length of the CDR3 is 13 residues. Germline CDR1 SEHNR, CDR2 FQNEAQ (reference sequence).

This clonotype has at least ten counts. This sequence joins TRBV20-1 and TRBJ2-7; tentatively, D is TRBD1 or TRBD2 (6 bases each). CDR1 DFQATT and CDR2 SNEGSKA come from the germline V gene (reference sequence). V gave up 1 base and J gave up 3 bases, with 10 bases separating them. This CDR3 comprises 13 residues. The DNA of the CDR3 is TGCAGTGCTAGAGCGGGGGCGAGCTACGAGCAGTACTTC. It yields the protein CSARAGASYEQYF.

At least ten counts were recorded for this clonotype. CDR3 coding DNA: TGCAGTGCTACGCCGGTAGCAGGCCCAGATACGCAGTATTTT. Amino acid sequence: CSATPVAGPDTQYF. V and J are TRBV20-1 and TRBJ2-3; D unclear. CDR3 size: 14 residues. V dropped 4 bases and J dropped 4 bases, with 15 bases sitting between them. Germline assignment: CDR1 DFQATT and CDR2 SNEGSKA (reference sequence).

This clonotype was recorded a few times. This chain uses TRBV7-4 with TRBJ2-5; 7 bases are a match to TRBD1. Germline CDR1 is SGHVT and CDR2 is SQSDAQ. There are 15 residues in the CDR3. J lost 5 bases, V lost 5 bases, and 11 bases had no gene match. The CDR3 is CASSSQTGLFETQYF. CDR3 in DNA: TGTGCCAGCAGCAGCCAGACAGGGTTGTTTGAGACCCAGTACTTC. The variable domain in full, with the rest retrieved from reference TRBV7-4 and TRBJ2-5, is GAGVSQSPRYKVAKRGRDVALRCDSISGHVTLYWYRQTLGQGSEVLTYSQSDAQRDKSGRPSGRFSAERPERSVSTLKIQRTEQGDSAVYLCASSSQTGLFETQYFGPGTRLLVL.

This clonotype was observed many times. V usage is TRBV2 and J usage is TRBJ1-4; D is unresolved. Germline V gene lookup returns CDR1 SNHLY and CDR2 FYNNEI. Trimming stripped 8 bases from V and 4 bases from J, with 8 bases between. The CDR3 has 12 residues. CDR3: CASQASNEKLFF. Written as DNA, the CDR3 is TGTGCCAGCCAAGCCAGTAATGAAAAACTGTTTTTT.

This clonotype was counted a few times. As DNA, the CDR3 is TGTGCCAGCAGCGGAGGGACAGGGCCGGGTTGGACTGAAGCTTTCTTT. This codes for CASSGGTGPGWTEAFF. This chain uses TRBV9 with TRBJ1-1; 9 bases align to TRBD1. After removal of 3 bases from V and 5 bases from J, the junction contained 11 bases not matched to a gene. Germline V gene data show CDR1 as SGDLS and CDR2 as YYNGEE. The CDR3 consists of 16 residues.

CDR3 in DNA: TGTGCCATGTCTTACGAGCAGTACTTC. This translates into CAMSYEQYF. This rearrangement joins TRBV19 to TRBJ2-7, with unresolved D. Trimming took off 10 bases at V and 4 bases at J, with 5 bases between the two ends. Germline V gives CDR1 LNHDA, CDR2 SQIVND (reference sequence). CDR3 length: 9 residues.

V is TRBV12-3 or TRBV12-4 and J is TRBJ1-1; no clear D gene. The CDR3 is 13 amino acids. V gave up 7 bases and J gave up 5 bases, with 14 bases separating them. The CDR3: CASTSSWGTEAFF. DNA of the CDR3: TGTGCCAGCACCTCTAGCTGGGGAACTGAAGCTTTCTTT.

This clonotype was counted between two and nine times. The chain is built from TRBV3-1 and TRBJ1-5, with D unresolved. Trimming cost V 0 bases and J 4 bases, with 7 bases left between them. The CDR3 extends over 14 amino acids. CDR1 and CDR2 (germline): LGHDT, YNNKEL (reference sequence). CDR3 loop: CASSQDYGNQPQHF. The CDR3 DNA follows: TGTGCCAGCAGCCAAGATTACGGGAATCAGCCCCAGCATTTT.

This clonotype has a count of ten or more. The chain couples TRBV21-1 to TRBJ2-7; the DNA was not used to check the table's D call, TRBD1. TRBV21-1 is designated a pseudogene. The CDR3 length is 16 residues. In nucleotides, the CDR3 is TGTGCCAGCAGCCCCTATGGACGGGACAGCTCCTACGAGCAGTACTTC. It specifies CASSPYGRDSSYEQYF.